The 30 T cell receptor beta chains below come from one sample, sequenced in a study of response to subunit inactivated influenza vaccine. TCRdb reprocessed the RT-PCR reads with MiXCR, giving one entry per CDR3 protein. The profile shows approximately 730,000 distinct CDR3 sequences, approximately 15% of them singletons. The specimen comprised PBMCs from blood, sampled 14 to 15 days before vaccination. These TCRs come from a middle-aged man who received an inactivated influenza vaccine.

CDR3 coding DNA: TGTGCCAGCAGTAAGGGGACACCTCAAGAGACCCAGTACTTC. This gives the protein CASSKGTPQETQYF. V gene TRBV5-5 combines with J gene TRBJ2-5, with D possibly matching TRBD1 (6 bases). The CDR3 has 14 amino acids. Per the germline V gene, CDR1 is SGHKS and CDR2 is YYEKEE (reference sequence). V was trimmed by 5 bases and J by 2 bases, leaving 13 bases between them.

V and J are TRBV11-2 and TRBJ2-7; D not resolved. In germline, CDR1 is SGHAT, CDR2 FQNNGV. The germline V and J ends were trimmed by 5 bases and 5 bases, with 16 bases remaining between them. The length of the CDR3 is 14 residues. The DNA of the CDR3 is TGTGCCAGCAGCGACCTGGGGTATCGCCACGAGCAGTACTTC. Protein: CASSDLGYRHEQYF.

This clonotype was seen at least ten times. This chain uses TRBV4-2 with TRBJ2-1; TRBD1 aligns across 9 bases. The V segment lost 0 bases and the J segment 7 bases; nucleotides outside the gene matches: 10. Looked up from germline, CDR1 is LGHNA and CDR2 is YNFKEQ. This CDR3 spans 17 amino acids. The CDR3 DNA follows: TGTGCCAGCAGCCAAGAACAGGGGGCAGGGGCGGGTAATGAGCAGTTCTTC. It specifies CASSQEQGAGAGNEQFF.

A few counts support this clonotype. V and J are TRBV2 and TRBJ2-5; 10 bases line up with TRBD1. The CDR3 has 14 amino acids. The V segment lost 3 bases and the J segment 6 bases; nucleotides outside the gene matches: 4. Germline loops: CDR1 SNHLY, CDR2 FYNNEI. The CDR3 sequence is CASSDRDRGKTQYF. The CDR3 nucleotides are TGTGCCAGCAGTGACCGGGACAGGGGAAAGACCCAGTACTTC.

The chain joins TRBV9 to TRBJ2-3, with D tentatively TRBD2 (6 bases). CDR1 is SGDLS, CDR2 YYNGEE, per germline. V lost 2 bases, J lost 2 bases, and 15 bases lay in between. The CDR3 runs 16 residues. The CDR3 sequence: CASSVTGTRLTDTQYF. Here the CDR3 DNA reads TGTGCCAGCAGCGTCACCGGGACTCGACTCACAGATACGCAGTATTTT.

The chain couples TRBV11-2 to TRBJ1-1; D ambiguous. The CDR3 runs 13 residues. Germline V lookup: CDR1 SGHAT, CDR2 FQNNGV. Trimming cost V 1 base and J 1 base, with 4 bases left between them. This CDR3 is CASSLAWNTEAFF. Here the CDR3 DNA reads TGTGCCAGCAGCTTAGCATGGAACACTGAAGCTTTCTTT.

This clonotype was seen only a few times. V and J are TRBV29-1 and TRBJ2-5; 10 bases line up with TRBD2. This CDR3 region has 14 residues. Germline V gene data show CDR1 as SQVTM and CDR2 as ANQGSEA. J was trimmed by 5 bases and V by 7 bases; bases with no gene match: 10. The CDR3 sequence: CSARGSSGSETQYF. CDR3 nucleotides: TGCAGCGCCCGAGGGTCTAGCGGGAGCGAGACCCAGTACTTC.

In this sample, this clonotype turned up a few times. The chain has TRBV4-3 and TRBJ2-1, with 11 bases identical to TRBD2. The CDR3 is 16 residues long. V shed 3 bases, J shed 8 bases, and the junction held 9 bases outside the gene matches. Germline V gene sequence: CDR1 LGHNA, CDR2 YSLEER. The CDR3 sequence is CASSHNSGGARYEQFF. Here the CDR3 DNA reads TGCGCCAGCAGCCATAATAGCGGGGGGGCCCGTTATGAGCAGTTCTTC.

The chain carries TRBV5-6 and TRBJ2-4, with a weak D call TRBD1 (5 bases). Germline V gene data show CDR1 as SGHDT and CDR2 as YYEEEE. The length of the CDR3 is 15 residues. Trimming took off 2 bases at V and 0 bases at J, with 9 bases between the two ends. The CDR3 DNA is TGTGCCAGCAGCTTAATTGACAGAGCCAAAAACATTCAGTACTTC. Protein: CASSLIDRAKNIQYF.

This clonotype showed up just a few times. CDR3 protein: CASSFQGPNSPLHF. The CDR3 nucleotides read TGTGCCAGCAGCTTCCAGGGACCGAACTCACCCCTCCACTTT. This chain uses TRBV7-9 with TRBJ1-6, with D possibly being TRBD1 (5 bases). CDR1 is SEHNR, CDR2 FQNEAQ, per germline (reference sequence). V lost 3 bases, J lost 10 bases, and 13 bases lay in between. The CDR3 has 14 amino acids.

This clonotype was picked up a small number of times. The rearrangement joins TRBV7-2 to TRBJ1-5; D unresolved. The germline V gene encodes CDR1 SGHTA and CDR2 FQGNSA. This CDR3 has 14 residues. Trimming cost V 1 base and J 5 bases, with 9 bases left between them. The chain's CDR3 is CASSLVFPDQPQHF. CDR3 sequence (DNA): TGTGCCAGCAGCTTAGTATTCCCCGATCAGCCCCAGCATTTT. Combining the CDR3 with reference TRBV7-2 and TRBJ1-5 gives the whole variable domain GAGVSQSPSNKVTEKGKDVELRCDPISGHTALYWYRQSLGQGLEFLIYFQGNSAPDKSGLPSDRFSAERTGGSVSTLTIQRTQQEDSAVYLCASSLVFPDQPQHFGDGTRLSIL.

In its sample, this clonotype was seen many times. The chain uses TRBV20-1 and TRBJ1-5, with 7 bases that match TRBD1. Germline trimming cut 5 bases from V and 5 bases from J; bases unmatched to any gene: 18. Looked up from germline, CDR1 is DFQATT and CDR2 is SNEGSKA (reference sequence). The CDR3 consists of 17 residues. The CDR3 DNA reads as TGCAGTGCTCCCGAAAAAGATCAGGGGGTTTGGGATCAGCCCCAGCATTTT. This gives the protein CSAPEKDQGVWDQPQHF.

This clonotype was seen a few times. This chain's CDR3 is CASSRTDRDSNQPQHF. CDR3 in DNA: TGTGCCAGCTCGCGGACAGACAGAGATAGCAATCAGCCCCAGCATTTT. The J gene is TRBJ1-5, the V gene TRBV18; perhaps TRBD1 as D (6 bases). This CDR3 has 16 amino acids. Looked up from germline, CDR1 is KGHSH and CDR2 is LQKENI. V lost 6 bases to trimming and J lost 0 bases, with 15 bases between them.

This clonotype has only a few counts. The CDR3 nucleotides are TGCAGTGCTACCGGACAGGGCCGCACAGATACGCAGTATTTT. Residues: CSATGQGRTDTQYF. The J gene is TRBJ2-3, the V gene TRBV20-1; the match to TRBD1 covers 8 bases. There are 14 residues in the CDR3. Germline CDR1 DFQATT, CDR2 SNEGSKA (reference sequence). V shed 4 bases, J shed 1 base, and the junction held 4 bases outside the gene matches.

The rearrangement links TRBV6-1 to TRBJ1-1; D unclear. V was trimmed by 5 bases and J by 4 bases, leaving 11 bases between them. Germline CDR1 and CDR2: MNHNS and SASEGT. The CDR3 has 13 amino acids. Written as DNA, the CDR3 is TGTGCCAGCAGTATTCAGGCGTCCACTGAAGCTTTCTTT. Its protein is CASSIQASTEAFF.

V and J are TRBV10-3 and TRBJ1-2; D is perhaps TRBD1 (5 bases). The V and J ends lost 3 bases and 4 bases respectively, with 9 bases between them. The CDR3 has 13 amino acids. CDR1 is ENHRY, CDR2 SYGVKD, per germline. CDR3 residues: CAISDQGSYGYTF. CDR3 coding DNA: TGTGCCATCAGTGACCAGGGTAGCTATGGCTACACCTTC.

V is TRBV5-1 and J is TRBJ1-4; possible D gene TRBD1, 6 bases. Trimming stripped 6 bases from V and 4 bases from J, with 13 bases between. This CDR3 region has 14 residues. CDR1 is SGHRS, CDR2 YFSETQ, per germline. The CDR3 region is CASTLGGVNEKLFF. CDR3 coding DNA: TGCGCCAGCACACTGGGGGGCGTTAATGAAAAACTGTTTTTT.

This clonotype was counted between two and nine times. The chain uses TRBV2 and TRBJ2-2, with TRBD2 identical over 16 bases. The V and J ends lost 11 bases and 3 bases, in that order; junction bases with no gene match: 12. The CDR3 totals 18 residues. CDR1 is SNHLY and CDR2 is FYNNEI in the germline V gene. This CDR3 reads CAYKPGLAGGPDTGELFF. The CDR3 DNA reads TGTGCCTATAAACCGGGACTAGCGGGAGGGCCGGACACCGGGGAGCTGTTTTTT.

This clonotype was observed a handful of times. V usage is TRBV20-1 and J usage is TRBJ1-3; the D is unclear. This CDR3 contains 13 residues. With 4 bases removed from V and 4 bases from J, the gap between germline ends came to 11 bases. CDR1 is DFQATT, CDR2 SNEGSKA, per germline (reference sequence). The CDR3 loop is CSANGFAGNTIYF. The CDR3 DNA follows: TGCAGTGCTAATGGGTTCGCGGGAAACACCATATATTTT.

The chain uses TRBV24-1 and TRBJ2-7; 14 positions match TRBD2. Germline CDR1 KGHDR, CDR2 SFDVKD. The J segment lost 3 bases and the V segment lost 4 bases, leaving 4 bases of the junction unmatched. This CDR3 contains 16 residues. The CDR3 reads CATSDPGTSGSYEQYF. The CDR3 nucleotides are TGTGCCACCAGTGACCCCGGGACTAGCGGGAGCTACGAGCAGTACTTC.

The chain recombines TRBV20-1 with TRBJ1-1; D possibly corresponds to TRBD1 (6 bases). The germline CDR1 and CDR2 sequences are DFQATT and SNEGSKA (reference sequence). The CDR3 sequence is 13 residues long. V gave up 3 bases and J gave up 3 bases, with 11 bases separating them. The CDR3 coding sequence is TGCAGTGCTAGGGGACATGACTACACTGAAGCTTTCTTT. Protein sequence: CSARGHDYTEAFF.

The CDR3 spells CASSSPDKATNEKLFF. CDR3 in DNA: TGTGCCAGCAGCTCGCCGGACAAAGCAACTAATGAAAAACTGTTTTTT. The V gene is TRBV5-5, the J gene TRBJ1-4, with TRBD1 as a possible D gene (5 bases). This CDR3 contains 16 residues. Trimming cost V 3 bases and J 0 bases, with 12 bases left between them. CDR1 is SGHKS and CDR2 is YYEKEE in the germline V gene (reference sequence).

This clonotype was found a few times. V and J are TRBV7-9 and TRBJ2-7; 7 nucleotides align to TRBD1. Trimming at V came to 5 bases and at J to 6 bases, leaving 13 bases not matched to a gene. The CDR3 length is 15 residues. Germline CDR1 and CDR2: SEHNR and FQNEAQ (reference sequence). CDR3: CASSPPGGRLGEQYF. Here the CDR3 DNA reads TGTGCCAGCAGCCCCCCAGGGGGAAGATTGGGCGAGCAGTACTTC.

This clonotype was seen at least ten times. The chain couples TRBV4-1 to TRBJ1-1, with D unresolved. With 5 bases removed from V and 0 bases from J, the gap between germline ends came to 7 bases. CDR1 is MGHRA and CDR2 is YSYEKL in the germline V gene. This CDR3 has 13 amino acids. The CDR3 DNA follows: TGCGCCAGCAGCTCCTCAGTGAACACTGAAGCTTTCTTT. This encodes CASSSSVNTEAFF.

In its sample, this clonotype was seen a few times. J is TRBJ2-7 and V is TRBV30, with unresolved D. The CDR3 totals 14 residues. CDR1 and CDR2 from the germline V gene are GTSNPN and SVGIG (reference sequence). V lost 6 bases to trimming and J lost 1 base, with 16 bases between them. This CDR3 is CACYVWGGSYEQYF. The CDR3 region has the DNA TGTGCCTGTTATGTGTGGGGTGGGTCCTACGAGCAGTACTTC.

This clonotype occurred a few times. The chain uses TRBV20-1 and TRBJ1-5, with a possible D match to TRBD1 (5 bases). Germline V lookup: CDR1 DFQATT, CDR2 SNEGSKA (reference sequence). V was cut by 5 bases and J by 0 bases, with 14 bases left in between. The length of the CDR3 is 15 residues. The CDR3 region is CSAGYTGFSNQPQHF. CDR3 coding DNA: TGCAGTGCTGGATACACAGGCTTTAGCAATCAGCCCCAGCATTTT.

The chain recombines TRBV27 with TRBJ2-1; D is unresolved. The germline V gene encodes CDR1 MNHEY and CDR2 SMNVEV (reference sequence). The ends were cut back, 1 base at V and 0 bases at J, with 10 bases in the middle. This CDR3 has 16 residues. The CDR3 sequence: CASSLWADTSYNEQFF. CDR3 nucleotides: TGTGCCAGCAGTTTATGGGCAGATACCTCCTACAATGAGCAGTTCTTC.

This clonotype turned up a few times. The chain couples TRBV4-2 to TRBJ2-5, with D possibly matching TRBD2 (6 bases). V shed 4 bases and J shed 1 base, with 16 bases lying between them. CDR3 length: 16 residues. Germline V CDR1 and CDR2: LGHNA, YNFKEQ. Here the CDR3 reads CASSLGTAQIQETQYF. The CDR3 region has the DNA TGTGCCAGCAGCCTTGGGACTGCCCAAATCCAAGAGACCCAGTACTTC.

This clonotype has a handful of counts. The CDR3 protein is CASKSPGGNQPQHF. The DNA of the CDR3 is TGTGCCAGCAAGTCGCCGGGGGGCAATCAGCCCCAGCATTTT. V usage is TRBV28 and J usage is TRBJ1-5; a possible D gene is TRBD1 (5 bases). The CDR3 loop spans 14 amino acids. The germline CDR1 and CDR2 sequences are MDHEN and SYDVKM. Trimming left V 7 bases short and J 2 bases short, with 12 bases between.

The CDR3 here is CASSRISAEDYGYTF. CDR3 coding DNA: TGTGCCAGTAGTCGTATTTCGGCTGAGGACTATGGCTACACCTTC. V and J are TRBV19 and TRBJ1-2; unclear D gene. The CDR3 covers 15 residues. Germline lookup yields CDR1 LNHDA and CDR2 SQIVND (reference sequence). Trimming shortened V by 5 bases and J by 3 bases, and 16 bases separated the two germline ends.